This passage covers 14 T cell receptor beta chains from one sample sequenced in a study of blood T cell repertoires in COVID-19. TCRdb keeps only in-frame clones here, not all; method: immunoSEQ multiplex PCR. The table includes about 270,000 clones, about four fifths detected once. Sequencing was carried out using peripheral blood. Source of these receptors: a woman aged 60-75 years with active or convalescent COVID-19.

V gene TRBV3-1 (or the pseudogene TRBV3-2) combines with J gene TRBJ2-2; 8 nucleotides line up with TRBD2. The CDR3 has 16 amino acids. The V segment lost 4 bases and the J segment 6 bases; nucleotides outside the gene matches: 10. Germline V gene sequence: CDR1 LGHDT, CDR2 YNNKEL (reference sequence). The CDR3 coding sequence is TGTGCCAGCAGCCGGGGTGACGGGGGGGCTTCCGGGGAGCTGTTTTTT. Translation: CASSRGDGGASGELFF.

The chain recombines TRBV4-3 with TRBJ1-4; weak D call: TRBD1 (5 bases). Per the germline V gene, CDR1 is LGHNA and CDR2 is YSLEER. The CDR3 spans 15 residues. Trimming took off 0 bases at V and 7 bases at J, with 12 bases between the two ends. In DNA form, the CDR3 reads TGCGCCAGCAGCCAAGATCTGGACAAACCTGAAAAACTGTTTTTT. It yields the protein CASSQDLDKPEKLFF.

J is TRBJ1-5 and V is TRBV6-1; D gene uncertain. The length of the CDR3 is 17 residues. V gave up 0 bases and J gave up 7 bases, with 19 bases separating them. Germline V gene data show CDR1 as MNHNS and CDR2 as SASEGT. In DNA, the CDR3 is TGTGCCAGCAGTGAAGCGCTTCGGGCTCCTTCGGGACAGCCCCAGCATTTT. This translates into CASSEALRAPSGQPQHF.

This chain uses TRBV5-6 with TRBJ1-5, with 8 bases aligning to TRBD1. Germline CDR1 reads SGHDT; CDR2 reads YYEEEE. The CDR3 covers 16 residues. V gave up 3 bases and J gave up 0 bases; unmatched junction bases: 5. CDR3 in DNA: TGTGCCAGCAGCTCTGGGGACAGGTATAGCAATCAGCCCCAGCATTTT. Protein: CASSSGDRYSNQPQHF.

The CDR3 reads CASSPRDRGDEQYF. CDR3 in DNA: TGTGCCAGTAGTCCCCGCGACAGGGGAGACGAGCAGTACTTC. This rearrangement joins TRBV19 to TRBJ2-7; 8 bases align to TRBD1. Trimming took 5 bases from V and 5 from J; bases not matched to a gene: 8. The CDR3 consists of 14 residues. Germline V lookup: CDR1 LNHDA, CDR2 SQIVND (reference sequence). Drawing the rest from reference TRBV19 and TRBJ2-7, the complete variable domain is DGGITQSPKYLFRKEGQNVTLSCEQNLNHDAMYWYRQDPGQGLRLIYYSQIVNDFQKGDIAEGYSVSREKKESFPLTVTSAQKNPTAFYLCASSPRDRGDEQYFGPGTRLTVT.

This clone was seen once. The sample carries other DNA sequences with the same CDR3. CDR3 sequence reads: CASSYTGGYNEQFF. The CDR3 nucleotides are TGTGCCAGCAGTTACACCGGGGGCTACAATGAGCAGTTCTTC. The chain combines TRBV6-5 with TRBJ2-1, with a weak D call TRBD2 (6 bases). Per the germline V gene, CDR1 is MNHEY and CDR2 is SVGAGI. The CDR3 covers 14 residues. Trimming cost V 2 bases and J 3 bases, with 8 bases left between them.

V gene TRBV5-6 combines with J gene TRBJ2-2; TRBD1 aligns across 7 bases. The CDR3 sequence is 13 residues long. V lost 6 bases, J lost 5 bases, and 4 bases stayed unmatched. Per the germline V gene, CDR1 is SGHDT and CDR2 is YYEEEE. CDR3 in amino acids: CASTGGITGELFF. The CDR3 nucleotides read TGTGCCAGCACAGGGGGTATAACCGGGGAGCTGTTTTTT.

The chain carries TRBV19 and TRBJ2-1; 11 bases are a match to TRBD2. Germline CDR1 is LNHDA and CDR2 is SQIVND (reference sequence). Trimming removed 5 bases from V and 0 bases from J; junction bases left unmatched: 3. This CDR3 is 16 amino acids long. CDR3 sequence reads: CASSFLAGGSYNEQFF. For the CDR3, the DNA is TGTGCCAGTAGTTTTCTAGCGGGGGGCTCCTACAATGAGCAGTTCTTC.

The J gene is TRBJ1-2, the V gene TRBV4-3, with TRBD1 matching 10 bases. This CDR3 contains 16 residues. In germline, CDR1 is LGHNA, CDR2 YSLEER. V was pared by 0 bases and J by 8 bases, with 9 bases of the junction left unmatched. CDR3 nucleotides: TGCGCCAGCAGCCAAGATCCCGGACAGGGGGTACGGGGCTACACCTTC. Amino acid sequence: CASSQDPGQGVRGYTF.

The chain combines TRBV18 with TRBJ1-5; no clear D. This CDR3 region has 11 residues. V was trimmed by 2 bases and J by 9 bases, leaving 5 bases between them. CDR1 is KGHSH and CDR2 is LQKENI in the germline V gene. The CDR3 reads CASSPEGPQHF. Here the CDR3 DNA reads TGTGCCAGCTCACCAGAGGGGCCCCAGCATTTT.

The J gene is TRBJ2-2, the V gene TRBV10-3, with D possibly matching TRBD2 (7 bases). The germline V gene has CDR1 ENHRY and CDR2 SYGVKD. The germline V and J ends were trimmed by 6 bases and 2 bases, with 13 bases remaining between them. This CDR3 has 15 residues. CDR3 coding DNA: TGTGCCATCAGCCTTCGGGGGGCCAACACCGGGGAGCTGTTTTTT. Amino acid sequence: CAISLRGANTGELFF.

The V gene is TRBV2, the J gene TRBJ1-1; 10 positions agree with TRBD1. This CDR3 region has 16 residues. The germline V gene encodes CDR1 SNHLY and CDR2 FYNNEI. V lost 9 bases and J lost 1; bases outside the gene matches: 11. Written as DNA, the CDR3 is TGTGCCAGGAGACGCCGGGACAGGGGAAGGAACACTGAAGCTTTCTTT. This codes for CARRRRDRGRNTEAFF.

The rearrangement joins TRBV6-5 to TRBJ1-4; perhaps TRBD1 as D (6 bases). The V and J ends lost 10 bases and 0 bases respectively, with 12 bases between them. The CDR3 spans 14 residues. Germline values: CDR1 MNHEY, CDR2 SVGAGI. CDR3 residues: CAIGQPATNEKLFF. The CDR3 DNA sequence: TGTGCCATCGGACAGCCGGCAACTAATGAAAAACTGTTTTTT.

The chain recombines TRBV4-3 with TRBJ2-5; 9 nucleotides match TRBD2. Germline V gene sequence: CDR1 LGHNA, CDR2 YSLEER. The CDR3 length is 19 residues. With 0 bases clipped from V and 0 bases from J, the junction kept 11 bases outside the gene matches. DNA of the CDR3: TGCGCCAGCAGCCAAGAAGGGCCGGCTAGCGGGGCCCACCAAGAGACCCAGTACTTC. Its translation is CASSQEGPASGAHQETQYF.